The entry that follows covers one TCR beta chain sequence. This clonotype was detected a few times. Its antigen is currently not known. Qualities for individual bases were not recorded, and no much larger clone is one base off. The TCR beta CDR3 regions were amplified from the RNA transcripts. A first-round RT-PCR of the TCR CDR3 used the HTBI primer set with the Qiagen OneStep RT-PCR kit. Libraries were constructed in a second round of multiplex PCR, after which size selection and purification were performed. Sequencing of the libraries was done on an Illumina HiSeq2000 using paired-end 100 bp reads. Processing in the source paper ran as follows. SOAPnuke was used to process the raw data, with reads discarded if the reads contained adapters or uncalled bases, had a mean Phred below 15, or lacked an exact constant-primer or identifier match. COPE v1.2.5 was used to merge the high-quality paired reads, and each unique nucleotide sequence was defined as a clonotype. MiTCR v1.1 was used to align the clonotypes against IMGT TRBV, TRBD and TRBJ reference segments. The analysis included only V-J combinations with a frequency above 0.0001, which together covered 99% to 99.2% of the repertoires. The TCS score was defined as the ratio of F50 (clonal expansion) to E x V (chaos), calculated using BLOSUM62-based TCRdist between CDR3 peptides within each V-J. Welch's t-statistics and random forest reduced approximately 520 V-J features to some 14, which were used in a naive Bayes classifier (R e1071). Clones were called with MiXCR by TCRdb after fastp trimmed the public reads at Q25, and only in-frame beta chains were retained. Rows with a matching CDR3 protein are joined into one entry that keeps the most common DNA and genes. What appears here as the V and J calls and clone size reflects TCRdb's work, not the paper's. This sample lists around 340,000 distinct CDR3 sequences; about 18% were detected once. The ten largest clones represent roughly a third of the sample.

These data come from a study of T cells in Graves' hyperthyroidism and ophthalmopathy (dated by TCRdb to between 2018 and 2021). With regard to the full study: Peripheral blood samples were taken at initial diagnosis, before any treatment was given. To identify TCR V-J signatures that set the groups apart, the researchers used a discovery cohort of roughly 100 patients, made up of roughly 45 with Graves' ophthalmopathy and about 60 with stable Graves' hyperthyroidism. Prospective prediction of ophthalmopathy was tested in an independent validation cohort of 18 to 20 hyperthyroidism patients and 17 patients who later progressed to ophthalmopathy. For training and testing, the 110 or so patients in the discovery cohort were randomly divided in a 7:3 ratio. In roughly six Graves' hyperthyroidism patients, the study also compared T-cell repertoires from thyroid tissue with T-cell repertoires from blood. Once sampling was done, hyperthyroidism patients were given methimazole at a starting dose of 30 mg daily, whereas ophthalmopathy patients were given high-dose intravenous methylprednisolone. The paper describes TCR Vbeta CDR3 sequencing of around 130 peripheral blood samples, made up of fewer than 50 ophthalmopathy patients, approximately 76 hyperthyroidism patients and 17 progressor patients. Broader findings and caveats from the paper: In validation, progression to ophthalmopathy was predicted by the model with 70.59% sensitivity and nearly 75% specificity, a median of approximately 7.1 months before onset. Most expanded thyroid clonotypes (frequency above 0.001) were also detected in blood, suggesting blood repertoires may reflect thyroid immune responses. A 13 V-J signature model separated ophthalmopathy from stable hyperthyroidism, with over 85% sensitivity and around 84% specificity in cross-validation and 80%/75% in testing. Sample size was not statistically predetermined, and blinding of investigators to group allocation was not performed.

Hyperthyroidism patients were aged 18 to 65 years and newly diagnosed, with disease duration of less than 2 months. Exclusion was applied to patients with uncontrolled infections, other autoimmune diseases, pregnancy or lactation. Diagnoses were based on clinical symptoms, serum thyroxine and TRAb, thyroid ultrasound and orbital computed tomography. Blood from progressor patients was drawn when they were first diagnosed with hyperthyroidism, before any ophthalmopathy symptoms appeared. PBMCs were isolated from about 10 ml of fresh peripheral blood by Ficoll-Paque density gradient centrifugation. Progressor patients were defined as those initially diagnosed with Graves' hyperthyroidism in whom ophthalmopathy developed during follow-up. Total RNA was extracted with Trizol reagent, and quality was checked on an Agilent 2100 Bioanalyzer. The germline V gene specifies ENHRY as CDR1 and SYGVKD as CDR2. The germline V and J ends show losses of 6 bases and 4 bases respectively, and no gene match explains 8 bases of the junction. The CDR3 measures 14 amino acids from cysteine to phenylalanine. The entry retains the CDR3 DNA only, 42 bases that are in frame from base 1.

This TCR derives from a woman aged 25 to 39 with Graves' hyperthyroidism that later progressed to Graves' ophthalmopathy. The receptor chain draws on TRBV10-3 and TRBJ1-2; TRBD1 agrees with 7 junctional bases. Specimen: blood. The nucleotides are TGTGCCATCAGCCTTCATTCAGGGGGCTATGGCTACACCTTC. The translation is CAISLHSGGYGYTF.